Following are 2 T cell receptor beta chains from one sample sequenced in a study of memory CD4+ T cells and cytomegalovirus serostatus. Profiling relied on immunoSEQ multiplex PCR, and the TCRdb table lists in-frame clones only, not all of them. The table records about 52,000 clones, around 80% of them present only once. The sort gate was single viable CD3+CD4+CD8-CD45RO+ cells for memory CD4+ T cells. The sample was memory CD4+ T cells from blood. These receptors were taken from an adult in good health and CMV-seropositive.

The chain recombines TRBV5-6 with TRBJ2-7, with no clear D. The CDR3 spans 11 residues. Trimming removed 3 bases from V and 6 bases from J, with 7 bases in between. Germline V CDR1 and CDR2: SGHDT, YYEEEE. CDR3 protein: CASSSRIEQYF. CDR3 nucleotide sequence: TGTGCCAGCAGCTCCCGTATCGAGCAGTACTTC.

This chain joins TRBV13 and TRBJ2-3; 9 nucleotides match TRBD2. Germline V lookup: CDR1 PRHDT, CDR2 FYEKMQ (reference sequence). The CDR3 has 16 amino acids. The trim removed 2 bases at V and 1 base at J, leaving 4 bases unmatched. The CDR3 DNA reads TGTGCCAGCAGCTTAAAAGTAGCGGGGGGCACAGATACGCAGTATTTT. It codes for CASSLKVAGGTDTQYF.